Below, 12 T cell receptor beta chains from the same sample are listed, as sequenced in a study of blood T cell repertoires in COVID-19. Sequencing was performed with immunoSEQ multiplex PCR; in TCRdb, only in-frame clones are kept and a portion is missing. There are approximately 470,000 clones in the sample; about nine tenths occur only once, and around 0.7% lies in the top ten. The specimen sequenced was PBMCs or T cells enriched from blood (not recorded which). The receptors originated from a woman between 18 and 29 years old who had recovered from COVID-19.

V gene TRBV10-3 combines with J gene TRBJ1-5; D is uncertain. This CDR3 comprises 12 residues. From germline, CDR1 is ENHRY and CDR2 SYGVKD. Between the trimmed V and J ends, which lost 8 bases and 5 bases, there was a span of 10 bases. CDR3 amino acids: CAIGQRDQPQHF. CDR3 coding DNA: TGTGCCATCGGGCAGAGAGATCAGCCCCAGCATTTT.

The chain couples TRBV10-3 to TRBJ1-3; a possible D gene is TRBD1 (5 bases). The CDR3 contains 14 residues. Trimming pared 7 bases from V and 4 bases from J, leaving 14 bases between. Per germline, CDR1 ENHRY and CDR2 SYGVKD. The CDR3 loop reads CAIMEGRGGNTIYF. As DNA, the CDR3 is TGTGCCATCATGGAGGGGAGAGGGGGAAACACCATATATTTT.

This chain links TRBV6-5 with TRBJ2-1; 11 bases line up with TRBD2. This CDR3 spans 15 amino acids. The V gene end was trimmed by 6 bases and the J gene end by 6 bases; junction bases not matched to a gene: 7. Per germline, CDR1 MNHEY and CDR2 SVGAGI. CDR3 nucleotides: TGTGCCAGCAGAAATAGCGGGGGGGCTGTCAATGAGCAGTTCTTC. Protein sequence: CASRNSGGAVNEQFF.

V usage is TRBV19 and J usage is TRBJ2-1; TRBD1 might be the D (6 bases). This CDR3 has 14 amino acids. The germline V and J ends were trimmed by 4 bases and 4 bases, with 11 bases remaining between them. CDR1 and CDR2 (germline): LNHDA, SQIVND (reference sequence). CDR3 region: CASSSRGLYNEQFF. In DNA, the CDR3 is TGTGCCAGTAGTAGCAGGGGCCTTTACAATGAGCAGTTCTTC.

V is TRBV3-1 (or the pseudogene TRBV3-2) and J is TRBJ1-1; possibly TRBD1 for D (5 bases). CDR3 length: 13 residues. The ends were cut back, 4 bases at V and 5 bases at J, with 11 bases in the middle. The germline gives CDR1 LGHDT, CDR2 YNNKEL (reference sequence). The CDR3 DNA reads TGTGCCAGCAGCCTCGGGCAGGGTACTGAAGCTTTCTTT. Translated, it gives CASSLGQGTEAFF.

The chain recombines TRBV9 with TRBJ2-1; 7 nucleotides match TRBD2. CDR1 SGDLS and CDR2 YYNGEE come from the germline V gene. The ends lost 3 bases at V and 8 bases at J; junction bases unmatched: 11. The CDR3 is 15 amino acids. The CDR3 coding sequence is TGTGCCAGCAGCGCCCGGGGGGACCTTGGGGATGAGCAGTTCTTC. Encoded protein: CASSARGDLGDEQFF. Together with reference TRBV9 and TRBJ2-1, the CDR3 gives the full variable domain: DSGVTQTPKHLITATGQRVTLRCSPRSGDLSVYWYQQSLDQGLQFLIQYYNGEERAKGNILERFSAQQFPDLHSELNLSSLELGDSALYFCASSARGDLGDEQFFGPGTRLTVL.

The CDR3 sequence: CASSQDLGYGYTF. CDR3 in DNA: TGTGCCAGCAGCCAAGATCTCGGCTATGGCTACACCTTC. The chain uses TRBV4-2 and TRBJ1-2; no definite D call. Germline CDR1 LGHNA, CDR2 YNFKEQ. Trimming shortened V by 0 bases and J by 4 bases, and 6 bases separated the two germline ends. CDR3 length: 13 amino acids.

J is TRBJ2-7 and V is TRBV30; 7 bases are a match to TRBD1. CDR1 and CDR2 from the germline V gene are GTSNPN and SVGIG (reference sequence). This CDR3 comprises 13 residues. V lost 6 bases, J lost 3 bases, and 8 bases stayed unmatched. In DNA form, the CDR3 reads TGTGCCTGCTCGGGACAGAGGTTCTACGAGCAGTACTTC. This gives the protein CACSGQRFYEQYF.

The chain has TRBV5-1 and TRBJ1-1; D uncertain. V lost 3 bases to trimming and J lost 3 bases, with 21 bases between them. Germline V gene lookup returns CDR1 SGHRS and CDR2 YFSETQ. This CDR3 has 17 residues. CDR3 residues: CASSSGGLMISDTEAFF. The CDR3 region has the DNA TGCGCCAGCAGCTCGGGAGGGTTAATGATCTCAGACACTGAAGCTTTCTTT.

The CDR3 DNA is TGTGCCAGCAGCGACCGGACAGGGGGCGGTCTTCGGACAGATACGCAGTATTTT. It encodes CASSDRTGGGLRTDTQYF. The chain joins TRBV9 to TRBJ2-3; 11 nucleotides align to TRBD1. Germline V gene lookup returns CDR1 SGDLS and CDR2 YYNGEE. This CDR3 is 18 amino acids long. V shed 3 bases and J 3 bases; nucleotides not matched to a gene: 12.

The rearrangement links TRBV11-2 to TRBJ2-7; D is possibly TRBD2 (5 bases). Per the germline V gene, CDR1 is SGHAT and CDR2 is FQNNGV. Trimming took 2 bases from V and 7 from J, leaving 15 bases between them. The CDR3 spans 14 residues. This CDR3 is CASSLSLASREQYF. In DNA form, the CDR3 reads TGTGCCAGCAGCTTAAGCCTAGCAAGTCGTGAGCAGTACTTC. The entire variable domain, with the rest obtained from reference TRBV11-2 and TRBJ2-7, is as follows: EAGVAQSPRYKIIEKRQSVAFWCNPISGHATLYWYQQILGQGPKLLIQFQNNGVVDDSQLPKDRFSAERLKGVDSTLKIQPAKLEDSAVYLCASSLSLASREQYFGPGTRLTVT.

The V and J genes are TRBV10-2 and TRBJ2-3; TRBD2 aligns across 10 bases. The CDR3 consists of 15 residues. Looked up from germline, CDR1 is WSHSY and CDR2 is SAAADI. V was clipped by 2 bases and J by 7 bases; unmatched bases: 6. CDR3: CASSEVAGGTNTQYF. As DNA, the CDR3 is TGCGCCAGCAGTGAGGTAGCGGGGGGAACGAATACGCAGTATTTT.